This TCR beta chain appears in the sequencing data of a study of shared clonotypes between healthy human individuals. Study observations and caveats: Several donors held approximately 4.6% of naive CD4 clonotypes in common. In this cohort, only blood was sampled, and tissue repertoires likely differ.

The CDR3 extends over 11 amino acids. Per the germline V gene, CDR1 is SGHAT and CDR2 is FQNNGV. Trimming stripped 6 bases from V and 5 bases from J, with 7 bases between. Naivety among CD8 cells was defined by CD45RO negativity and positive CCR7 selection, thereby excluding terminally differentiated effector memory CD45RA+ cells. Here immunoSEQ multiplex PCR was the method, and the copy in TCRdb shows in-frame clones only, minus some. The sample yields some 2.1 million clones, about 95% seen once. This clone has a single count. What it recognizes is unknown. This TCR was recovered from a man between 18 and 29 years old in good health. The chain carries TRBV11-2 and TRBJ1-2; D is unresolved. The source material was naive CD8+ T cells sorted from blood. CDR3: CASSGVYGYTF. The CDR3 DNA is TGTGCCAGCAGTGGGGTTTATGGCTACACCTTC.